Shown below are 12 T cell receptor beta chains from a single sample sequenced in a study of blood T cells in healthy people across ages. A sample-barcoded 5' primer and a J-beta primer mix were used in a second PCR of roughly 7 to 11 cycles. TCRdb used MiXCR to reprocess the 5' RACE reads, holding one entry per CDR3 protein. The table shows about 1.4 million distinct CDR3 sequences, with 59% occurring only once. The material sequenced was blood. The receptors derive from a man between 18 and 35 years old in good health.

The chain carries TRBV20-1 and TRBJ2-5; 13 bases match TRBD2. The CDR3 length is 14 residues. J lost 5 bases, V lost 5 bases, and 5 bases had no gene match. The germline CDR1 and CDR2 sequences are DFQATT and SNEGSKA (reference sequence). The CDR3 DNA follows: TGCAGTGCTGCGTCACTAGCGGGGGGGGAGACCCAGTACTTC. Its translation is CSAASLAGGETQYF.

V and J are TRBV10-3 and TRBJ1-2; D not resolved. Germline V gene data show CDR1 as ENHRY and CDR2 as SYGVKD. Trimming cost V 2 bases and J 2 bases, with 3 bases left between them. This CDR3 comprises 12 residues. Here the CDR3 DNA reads TGTGCCATCAGTGAGAGAAACTATGGCTACACCTTC. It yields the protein CAISERNYGYTF.

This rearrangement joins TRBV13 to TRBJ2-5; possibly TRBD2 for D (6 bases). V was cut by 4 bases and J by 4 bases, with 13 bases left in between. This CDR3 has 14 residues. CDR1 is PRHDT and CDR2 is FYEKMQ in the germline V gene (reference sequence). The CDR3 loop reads CASSSRLEIETQYF. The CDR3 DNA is TGTGCCAGCAGCTCCCGACTAGAAATAGAGACCCAGTACTTC. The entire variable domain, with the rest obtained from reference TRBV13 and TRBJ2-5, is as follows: AAGVIQSPRHLIKEKRETATLKCYPIPRHDTVYWYQQGPGQDPQFLISFYEKMQSDKGSIPDRFSAQQFSDYHSELNMSSLELGDSALYFCASSSRLEIETQYFGPGTRLLVL.

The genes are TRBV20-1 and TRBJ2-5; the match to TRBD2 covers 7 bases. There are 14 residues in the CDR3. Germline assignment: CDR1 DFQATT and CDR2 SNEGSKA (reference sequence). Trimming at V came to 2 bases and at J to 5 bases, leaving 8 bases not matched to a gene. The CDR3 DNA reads TGCAGTGCTAGATTGTTAGGGGAGGGGGAGACCCAGTACTTC. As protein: CSARLLGEGETQYF.

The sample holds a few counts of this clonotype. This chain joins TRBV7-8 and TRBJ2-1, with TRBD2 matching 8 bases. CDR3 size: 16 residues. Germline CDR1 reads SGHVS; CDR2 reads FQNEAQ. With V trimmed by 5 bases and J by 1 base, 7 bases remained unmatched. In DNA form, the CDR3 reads TGTGCCAGCAGCCTTACGGGCGGGAGGTCCTACAATGAGCAGTTCTTC. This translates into CASSLTGGRSYNEQFF. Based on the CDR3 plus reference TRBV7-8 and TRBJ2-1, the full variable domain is GAGVSQSPRYKVAKRGQDVALRCDPISGHVSLFWYQQALGQGPEFLTYFQNEAQLDKSGLPSDRFFAERPEGSVSTLKIQRTQQEDSAVYLCASSLTGGRSYNEQFFGPGTRLTVL.

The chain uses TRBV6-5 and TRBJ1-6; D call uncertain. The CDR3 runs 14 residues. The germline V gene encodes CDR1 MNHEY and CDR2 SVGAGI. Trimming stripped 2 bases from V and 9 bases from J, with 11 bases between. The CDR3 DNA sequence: TGTGCCAGCAGTTACCGCGCCCGGGGTTCACCCCTCCACTTT. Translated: CASSYRARGSPLHF.

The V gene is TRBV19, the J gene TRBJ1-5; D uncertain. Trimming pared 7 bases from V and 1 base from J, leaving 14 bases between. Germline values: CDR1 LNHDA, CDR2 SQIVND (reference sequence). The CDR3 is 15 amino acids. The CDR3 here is CASTAGRISNQPQHF. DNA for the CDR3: TGTGCCAGTACTGCCGGACGGATAAGCAATCAGCCCCAGCATTTT. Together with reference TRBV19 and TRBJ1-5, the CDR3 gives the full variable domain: DGGITQSPKYLFRKEGQNVTLSCEQNLNHDAMYWYRQDPGQGLRLIYYSQIVNDFQKGDIAEGYSVSREKKESFPLTVTSAQKNPTAFYLCASTAGRISNQPQHFGDGTRLSIL.

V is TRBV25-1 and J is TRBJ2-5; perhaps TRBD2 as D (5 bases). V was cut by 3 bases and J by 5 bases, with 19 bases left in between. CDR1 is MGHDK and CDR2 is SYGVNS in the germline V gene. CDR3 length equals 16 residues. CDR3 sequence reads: CASSDSTLRVGETQYF. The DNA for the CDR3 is TGTGCCAGCAGTGATTCGACCCTGCGGGTTGGGGAGACCCAGTACTTC.

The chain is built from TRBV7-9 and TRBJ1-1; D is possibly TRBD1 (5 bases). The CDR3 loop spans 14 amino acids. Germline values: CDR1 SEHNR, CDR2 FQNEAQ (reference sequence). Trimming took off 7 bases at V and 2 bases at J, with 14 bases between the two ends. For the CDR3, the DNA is TGTGCCAGCAACCTCAGGGAGACTAACACTGAAGCTTTCTTT. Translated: CASNLRETNTEAFF.

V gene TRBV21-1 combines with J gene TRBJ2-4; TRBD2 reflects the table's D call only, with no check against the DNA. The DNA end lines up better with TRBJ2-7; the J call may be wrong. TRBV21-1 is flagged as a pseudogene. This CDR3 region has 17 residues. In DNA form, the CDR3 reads TGTGCCAGCAGCAAAAACCCATCTAGCGGGGGGCGAAACGAGCAGTACTTC. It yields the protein CASSKNPSSGGRNEQYF.

The chain's CDR3 is CASSPILAGTSYEQYF. The DNA of the CDR3 is TGTGCCAGCAGCCCCATTCTAGCGGGGACCTCCTACGAGCAGTACTTC. The chain is built from TRBV7-2 and TRBJ2-7, with 9 bases aligning to TRBD2. Trimming at V came to 5 bases and at J to 0 bases, leaving 8 bases not matched to a gene. The length of the CDR3 is 16 residues. Germline assignment: CDR1 SGHTA and CDR2 FQGNSA.

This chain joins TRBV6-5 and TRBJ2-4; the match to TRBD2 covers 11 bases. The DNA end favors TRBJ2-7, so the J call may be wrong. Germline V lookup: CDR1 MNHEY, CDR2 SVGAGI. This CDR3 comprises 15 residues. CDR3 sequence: CASSYSVAGGHEQYF. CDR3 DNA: TGTGCCAGCAGTTACTCGGTAGCGGGAGGGCACGAGCAGTACTTC.